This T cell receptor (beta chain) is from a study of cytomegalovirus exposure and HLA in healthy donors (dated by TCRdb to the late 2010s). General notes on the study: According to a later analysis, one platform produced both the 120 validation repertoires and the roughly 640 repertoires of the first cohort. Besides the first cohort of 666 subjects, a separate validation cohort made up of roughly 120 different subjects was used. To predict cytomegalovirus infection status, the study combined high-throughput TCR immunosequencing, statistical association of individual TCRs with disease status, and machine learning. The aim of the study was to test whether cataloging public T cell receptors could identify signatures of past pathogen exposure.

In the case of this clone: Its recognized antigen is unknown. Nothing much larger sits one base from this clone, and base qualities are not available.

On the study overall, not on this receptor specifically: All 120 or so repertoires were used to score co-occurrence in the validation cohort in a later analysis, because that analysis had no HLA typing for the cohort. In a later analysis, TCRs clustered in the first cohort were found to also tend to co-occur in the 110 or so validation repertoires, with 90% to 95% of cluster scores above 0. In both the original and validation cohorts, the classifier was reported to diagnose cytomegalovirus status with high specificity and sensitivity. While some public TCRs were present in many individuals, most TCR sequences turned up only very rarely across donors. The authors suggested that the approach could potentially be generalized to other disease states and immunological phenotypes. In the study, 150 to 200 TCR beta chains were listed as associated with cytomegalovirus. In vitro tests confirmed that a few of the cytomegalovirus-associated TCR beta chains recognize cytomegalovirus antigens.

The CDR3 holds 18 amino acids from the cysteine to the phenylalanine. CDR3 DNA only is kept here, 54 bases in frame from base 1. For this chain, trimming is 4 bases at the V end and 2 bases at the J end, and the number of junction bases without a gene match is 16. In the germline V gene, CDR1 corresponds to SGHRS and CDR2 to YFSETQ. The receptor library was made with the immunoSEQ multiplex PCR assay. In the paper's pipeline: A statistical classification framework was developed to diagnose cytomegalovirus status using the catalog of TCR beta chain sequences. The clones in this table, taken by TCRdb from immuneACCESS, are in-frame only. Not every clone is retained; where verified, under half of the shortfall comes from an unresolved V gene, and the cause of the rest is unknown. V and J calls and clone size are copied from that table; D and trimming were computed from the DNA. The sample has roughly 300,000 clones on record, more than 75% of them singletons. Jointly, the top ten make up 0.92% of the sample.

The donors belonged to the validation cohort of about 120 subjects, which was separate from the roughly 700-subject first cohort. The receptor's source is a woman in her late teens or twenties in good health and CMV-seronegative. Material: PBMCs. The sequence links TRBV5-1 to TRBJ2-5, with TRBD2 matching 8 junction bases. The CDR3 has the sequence CASSQSRRRSGDQETQYF. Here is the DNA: TGCGCCAGCAGCCAATCCCGCCGTCGTAGCGGGGATCAAGAGACCCAGTACTTC.